This is a list of T cell receptor beta chains from one sample in a study of T cell responses to AZD1222 COVID-19 vaccine. Using immunoSEQ multiplex PCR, the repertoire was profiled, and TCRdb retains in-frame clones only, with some absent. The sample records some 140,000 clones, 80% to 90% being singletons. This material consisted of peripheral blood, taken on day 0 of AZD1222 vaccination. All receptors come from an adult in good health. The CDR3 runs from the conserved cysteine through the conserved F or W. A D gene is named only where the DNA matches it firmly. Expanded clones are given a class, and other clones once, few, many or no size at all.

TGTGCCAGCAGCTTAGGGGAGACCCAGTACTTC CASSLGETQYF - - TRBJ2-5 TRBV9
TGTGCCAGCAGCCAATGGCAGGGGGCGGGAGAGCAGTTCTTC CASSQWQGAGEQFF TRBD1 - TRBJ2-1 TRBV3-1/TRBV3-2
TGTGCCAGCAGTCACGGACTAGCTGATACATACGAGCAGTACTTC CASSHGLADTYEQYF TRBD2 - TRBJ2-7 TRBV27
TGTGCCAGCACGGCAGGGGATAGCCAGCCCCAGCATTTT CASTAGDSQPQHF - once TRBJ1-5 TRBV6-1
TGTGCCAGCTCATCTCCCGGGACGGTTATGGCTGAAGCTTTCTTT CASSSPGTVMAEAFF - - TRBJ1-1 TRBV18
TGTGCCAGCAGACCATTATTTCGGGAGCTGAACACTGAAGCTTTCTTT CASRPLFRELNTEAFF - - TRBJ1-1 TRBV28
TGTGCCAGCAGTTTTGTCCAGGGGGCCCGTCAGCCCCAGCATTTT CASSFVQGARQPQHF TRBD1 - TRBJ1-5 TRBV28
TGTGCCAGCAGTCTCCTAGCGGGAGGATACAATGAGCAGTTCTTC CASSLLAGGYNEQFF TRBD2 - TRBJ2-1 TRBV6-4
TGTGCCAGCAGCCCCCGTCGGGGCGAGCAGTTCTTC CASSPRRGEQFF - - TRBJ2-1 TRBV6-5
TGTGCCAGCACAGGTAGGAACACTGAAGCTTTCTTT CASTGRNTEAFF - - TRBJ1-1 TRBV3-1/TRBV3-2
TGTGCCAGCAGACTATCAGGGAACGAGCAGTACTTC CASRLSGNEQYF - once TRBJ2-7 TRBV7-9
TGCAGCGTCGGGACTGGCGACATTCAGTACTTC CSVGTGDIQYF - - TRBJ2-4 TRBV29-1
TGTGCCAGCAGCTTAATAACAGGCAAAAAAGAGACCCAGTACTTC CASSLITGKKETQYF - - TRBJ2-5 TRBV7-9
TGTGCCAGCCGGACAGGCAATCAGCCCCAGCATTTT CASRTGNQPQHF - - TRBJ1-5 TRBV7-8
TGTGCCAGCAGCTCGACAAGCCACTATGGCTACACCTTC CASSSTSHYGYTF - - TRBJ1-2 TRBV5-4
TGTGCCAGCAGTTTAATAGGGGGCTCATTGAACACTGAAGCTTTCTTT CASSLIGGSLNTEAFF TRBD1 - TRBJ1-1 TRBV28
TGTGCCAGCATCTCCCCTATTGGGGCTGACACTGAAGCTTTCTTT CASISPIGADTEAFF - - TRBJ1-1 TRBV11-2
TGTGCCAGCAGCGTAGATGGTGTACGCAACTCCTACGAGCAGTACTTC CASSVDGVRNSYEQYF - - TRBJ2-7 TRBV9
TGTGCCAGCAGTCCGAAAAGCGGGAGGGCCTTTATCCACGAGCAGTACTTC CASSPKSGRAFIHEQYF TRBD2 - TRBJ2-7 TRBV27
TGCGCCAGCAGCCAAGCCGCTGGAGGGTATGGCTACACCTTC CASSQAAGGYGYTF - few TRBJ1-2 TRBV4-3
TGTGCCAGCAGTGACTCTGATACCCGCCGGGATGGCTACACCTTC CASSDSDTRRDGYTF - - TRBJ1-2 TRBV6-4
TGTGCCAGCAGTCAGAGGACCATTCTTACCGGGGAGCTGTTTTTT CASSQRTILTGELFF - - TRBJ2-2 TRBV7-2
TGTGCCAGCAGTGCCCTCGGACAGAACTCCTACGAGCAGTACTTC CASSALGQNSYEQYF - few TRBJ2-7 TRBV6-1
TGTGCCAGCCAATTTATTACCGGGACAGGGGAGCACAATGAGCAGTTCTTC CASQFITGTGEHNEQFF TRBD1 - TRBJ2-1 TRBV19
TGTGCCAGCAGCCCTCGTGGAGCGCAGTATTTT CASSPRGAQYF - - TRBJ2-3 TRBV7-2
TGTGCCTGGCAAGGCCCGGCAGAGAATAATTCACCCCTCCACTTT CAWQGPAENNSPLHF - - TRBJ1-6 TRBV30
TGTGCCAGCAGTCCAGATTTACAGGCAGGTCAGCCCCAGCATTTT CASSPDLQAGQPQHF - once TRBJ1-5 TRBV6-5
TGTGCCACCAGCAGAGTAGGGGAAAAACTGTTTTTT CATSRVGEKLFF - - TRBJ1-4 TRBV15
TGTGCCAGCATTAAGGACCCCTTGGAGCCCCAGCATTTT CASIKDPLEPQHF - - TRBJ1-5 TRBV6-5
TGTGCCTGGAGTGTAGGTTCCAAGCCCCTCCACTTT CAWSVGSKPLHF - once TRBJ1-6 TRBV30
TGCGCCAGCAGCCAATTCTGGATAGCGGAAGGGCCCCAGCATTTT CASSQFWIAEGPQHF - - TRBJ1-5 TRBV4-1
TGTGCCAGCAGCTTAGGTATCGCCTACAATGAGCAGTTCTTC CASSLGIAYNEQFF - - TRBJ2-1 TRBV7-2
TGTGCCAGCTCACCCCTAAAGGCAGATACGCAGTATTTT CASSPLKADTQYF - - TRBJ2-3 TRBV18
TGTGCCAGCAGCAGACAGGGTGGTACTGAAGCTTTCTTT CASSRQGGTEAFF TRBD1 - TRBJ1-1 TRBV7-2
TGTGCCTGCCGGACGGGGCCATTAGCCTACGAGCAGTACTTC CACRTGPLAYEQYF - few TRBJ2-7 TRBV27
TGTGCCAGCAGCTTATTTCAGGGATGGGAACTAGGGAACACCGGGGAGCTGTTTTTT CASSLFQGWELGNTGELFF - - TRBJ2-2 TRBV7-3
TGTGCCAGCAGCGAGACTTCAGGGTATGGCTACACCTTC CASSETSGYGYTF - - TRBJ1-2 TRBV5-8
TGTGCCAGCATTCGGGGGGCGGAAAATGAGCAGTTCTTC CASIRGAENEQFF - - TRBJ2-1 TRBV28
TGTGCCTGGAGTGTTCGACGTATTGGGGACGAGCAGTACTTC CAWSVRRIGDEQYF - - TRBJ2-7 TRBV30
TGTGCCAGCAGTCGACAGGGGGCCTTTTTGTCTTCTGGAAACACCATATATTTT CASSRQGAFLSSGNTIYF TRBD1 few TRBJ1-3 TRBV3-1/TRBV3-2
TGTGCCAGTATTTCGCGGGGAAACACCATATATTTT CASISRGNTIYF - - TRBJ1-3 TRBV19
TGTGCCAGCTCCGAGCAGGGGGACGGCTACACCTTC CASSEQGDGYTF TRBD1 - TRBJ1-2 TRBV6-4
TGCAGCGTTGAAGAGGGCAAGCGTAGCACAGATACGCAGTATTTT CSVEEGKRSTDTQYF - once TRBJ2-3 TRBV29-1
TGTGCCAGCAGTCCCGGCCGTATATCTGACAGGGAGGTCCCTTACGAGCAGTACTTC CASSPGRISDREVPYEQYF - once TRBJ2-7 TRBV6-2/TRBV6-3
TGTGCCAGCAGTGACTACTGGGGAGGGGTGGGCAATGAGCAGTTCTTC CASSDYWGGVGNEQFF TRBD2 - TRBJ2-1 TRBV25-1
TGCGCCAGCAGCCTATATCCCGGGGGGAAAGAGACCCAGTACTTC CASSLYPGGKETQYF TRBD2 - TRBJ2-5 TRBV5-1